This TCR beta chain was profiled in a study of blood T cells in healthy people across ages. General observations from the study: Naive T cell percentage and TCR beta diversity correlated strongly. Comparison with aged donors showed that long-lived donors had more naive CD4+ cells and higher diversity.

A note on this clonotype: Its target is not known.

The CDR3 extends over 15 amino acids. Germline assignment: CDR1 SGHTA and CDR2 FQGNSA. V lost 1 base to trimming and J lost 5 bases, with 12 bases between them. Primed by a sample-barcoded 5' primer and a J-beta primer mix, a second PCR proceeded for about 6 to 11 cycles. TCRdb recomputed calls from the 5' RACE reads with MiXCR, one row per CDR3 protein. The data hold 600,000 or so distinct CDR3 sequences, with under 25% observed a single time. The rearrangement uses TRBV7-2 and TRBJ2-1; tentatively, D is TRBD2 (6 bases). The receptor comes from a man aged 70 or older in good health. Sequencing was performed on blood. The CDR3 DNA reads as TGTGCCAGCAGCTTAGTAGTGGGAGGAGACAATGAGCAGTTCTTC. Encoded protein: CASSLVVGGDNEQFF.